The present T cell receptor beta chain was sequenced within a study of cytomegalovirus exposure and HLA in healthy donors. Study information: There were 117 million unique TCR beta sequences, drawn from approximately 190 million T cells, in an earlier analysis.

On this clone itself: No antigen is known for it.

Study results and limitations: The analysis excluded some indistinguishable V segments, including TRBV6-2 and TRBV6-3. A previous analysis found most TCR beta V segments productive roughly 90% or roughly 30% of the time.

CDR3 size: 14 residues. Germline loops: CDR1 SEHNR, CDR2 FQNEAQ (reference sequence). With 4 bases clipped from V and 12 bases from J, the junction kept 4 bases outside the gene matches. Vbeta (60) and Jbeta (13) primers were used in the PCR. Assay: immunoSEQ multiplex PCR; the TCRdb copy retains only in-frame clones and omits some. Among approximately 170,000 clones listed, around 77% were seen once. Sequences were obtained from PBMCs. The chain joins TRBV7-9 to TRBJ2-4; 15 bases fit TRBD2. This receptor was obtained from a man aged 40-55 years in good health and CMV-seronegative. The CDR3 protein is CASSSPGLAGGQYF. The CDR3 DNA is TGTGCCAGCAGCTCCCCGGGACTAGCGGGGGGTCAGTACTTC. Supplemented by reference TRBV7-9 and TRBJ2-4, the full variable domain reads DTGVSQNPRHKITKRGQNVTFRCDPISEHNRLYWYRQTLGQGPEFLTYFQNEAQLEKSRLLSDRFSAERPKGSFSTLEIQRTEQGDSAMYLCASSSPGLAGGQYFGAGTRLSVL.